The 9 T cell receptor beta chains presented below share a single source sample, sequenced in a study of blood T cell repertoires in COVID-19. TCRdb's copy holds only in-frame clones and misses some; the assay was immunoSEQ multiplex PCR. The repertoire includes about 160,000 clones, 70% to 90% of them detected once, and about 5.6% sits in the top ten. Sequences were obtained from peripheral blood. The origin of the receptors is a woman in her 50s with COVID-19, enrolled during active disease.

This chain uses TRBV30 with TRBJ2-3; 8 bases are a match to TRBD2. Germline V gene lookup returns CDR1 GTSNPN and CDR2 SVGIG (reference sequence). The length of the CDR3 is 14 residues. J gave up 6 bases and V 0 bases, and 5 bases lay outside the gene matches. The CDR3, as DNA: TGTGCCTGGAGTGTTAGCGGGGTTGTGGATACGCAGTATTTT. Translation gives CAWSVSGVVDTQYF.

A remark on this clone: This specimen includes other DNA sequences encoding the same CDR3. V is TRBV30 and J is TRBJ1-2; 8 bases agree with TRBD1. This CDR3 is built from 13 residues. Germline V CDR1 and CDR2: GTSNPN, SVGIG (reference sequence). V trimming: 3 bases; J trimming: 8 bases; junction bases outside the gene matches: 8. The CDR3, as DNA: TGTGCCTGGAGGACGACAGGGGATGGCGGCTACACCTTC. Protein product: CAWRTTGDGGYTF. The full variable domain, its missing parts supplied by reference TRBV30 and TRBJ1-2, is SQTIHQWPATLVQPVGSPLSLECTVEGTSNPNLYWYRQAAGRGLQLLFYSVGIGQISSEVPQNLSASRPQDRQFILSSKKLLLSDSGFYLCAWRTTGDGGYTFGSGTRLTVV.

This clone appeared a few times. The chain combines TRBV10-2 with TRBJ2-3; the match to TRBD2 covers 7 bases. V shed 6 bases, J shed 2 bases, and the junction held 5 bases outside the gene matches. Per the germline V gene, CDR1 is WSHSY and CDR2 is SAAADI. The CDR3 sequence is 14 residues long. The CDR3 coding sequence is TGCGCCAGCAGCGGCCGGGGGGACACAGATACGCAGTATTTT. The encoded protein is CASSGRGDTDTQYF.

The chain recombines TRBV5-3 with TRBJ2-7, with TRBD2 as a possible D gene (5 bases). TRBV5-3 is identified as an open reading frame with a role that is uncertain. This CDR3 region has 16 residues. Trimming took off 0 bases at V and 0 bases at J, with 13 bases between the two ends. This CDR3 is CARSLGGARPSYEQYF. In DNA, the CDR3 is TGTGCCAGAAGCTTGGGGGGAGCCCGCCCCTCCTACGAGCAGTACTTC.

In its sample, this clone was seen once. Other DNA variants within this sample encode the same CDR3. J is TRBJ1-6 and V is TRBV5-1; tentative D call: TRBD1 (6 bases). Germline V gene sequence: CDR1 SGHRS, CDR2 YFSETQ. V was shortened by 0 bases and J by 6 bases, with 10 bases between the two germline ends. This CDR3 has 15 amino acids. Written as DNA, the CDR3 is TGCGCCAGCAGCTTGGCAGGGGCTGGTAATTCACCCCTCCACTTT. Its translation is CASSLAGAGNSPLHF.

The CDR3 loop is CASSTDFSPLHF. The CDR3, as DNA: TGTGCCAGTAGTACGGACTTTTCACCCCTCCACTTT. The rearrangement uses TRBV19 and TRBJ1-6, with no clear D. CDR3 length: 12 residues. Germline CDR1 reads LNHDA; CDR2 reads SQIVND (reference sequence). The V and J ends lost 4 bases and 9 bases respectively, with 7 bases between them.

The gene calls are TRBV6-4 and TRBJ1-5; 9 nucleotides match TRBD1. The germline V gene encodes CDR1 MRHNA and CDR2 SNTAGT. The CDR3 is made up of 15 amino acids. V lost 6 bases and J lost 5; bases outside the gene matches: 8. The CDR3 sequence is CASRHCRQGDQPQHF. The CDR3 DNA sequence: TGTGCCAGCAGACACTGCAGACAGGGGGATCAGCCCCAGCATTTT.

This clone appeared a few times. This chain links TRBV5-1 with TRBJ2-3; tentative D call: TRBD2 (5 bases). The CDR3 totals 14 residues. CDR1 is SGHRS, CDR2 YFSETQ, per germline. The V and J ends lost 0 bases and 8 bases respectively, with 13 bases between them. DNA for the CDR3: TGCGCCAGCAGCTTGGGGACTGCGACTCCTACGCAGTATTTT. This codes for CASSLGTATPTQYF.

The gene calls are TRBV10-3 and TRBJ1-5, with 8 bases identical to TRBD1. Germline V CDR1 and CDR2: ENHRY, SYGVKD. The J segment lost 1 base and the V segment lost 4 bases, leaving 0 bases of the junction unmatched. This CDR3 has 14 amino acids. The CDR3 region is CAISGQGSNQPQHF. The CDR3 DNA reads TGTGCCATCAGTGGACAGGGGAGCAATCAGCCCCAGCATTTT.